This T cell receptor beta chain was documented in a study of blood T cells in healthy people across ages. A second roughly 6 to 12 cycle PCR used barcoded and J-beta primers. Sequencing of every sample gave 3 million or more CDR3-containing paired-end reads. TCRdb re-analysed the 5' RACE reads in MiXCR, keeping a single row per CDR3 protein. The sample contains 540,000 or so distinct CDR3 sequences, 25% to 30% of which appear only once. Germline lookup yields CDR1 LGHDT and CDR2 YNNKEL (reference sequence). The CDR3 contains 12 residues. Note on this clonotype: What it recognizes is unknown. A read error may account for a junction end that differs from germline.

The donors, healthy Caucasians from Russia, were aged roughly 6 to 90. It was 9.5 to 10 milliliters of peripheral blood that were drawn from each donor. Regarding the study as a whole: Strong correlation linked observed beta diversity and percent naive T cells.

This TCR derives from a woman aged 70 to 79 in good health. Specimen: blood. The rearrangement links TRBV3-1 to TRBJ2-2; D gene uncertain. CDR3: CACSPFRGELFF. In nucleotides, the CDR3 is TGTGCCTGCAGCCCCTTTCGCGGGGAGCTGTTTTTT.